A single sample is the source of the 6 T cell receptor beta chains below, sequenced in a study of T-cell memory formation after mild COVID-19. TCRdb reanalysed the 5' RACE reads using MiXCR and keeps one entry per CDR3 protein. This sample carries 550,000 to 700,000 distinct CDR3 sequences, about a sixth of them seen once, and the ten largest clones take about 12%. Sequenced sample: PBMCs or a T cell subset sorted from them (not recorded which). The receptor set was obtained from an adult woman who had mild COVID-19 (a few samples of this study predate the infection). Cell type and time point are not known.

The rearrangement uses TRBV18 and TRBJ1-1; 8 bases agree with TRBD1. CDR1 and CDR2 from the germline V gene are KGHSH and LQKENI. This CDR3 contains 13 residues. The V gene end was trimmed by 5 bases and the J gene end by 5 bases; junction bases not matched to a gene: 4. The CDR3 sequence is CASSAGGRTEAFF. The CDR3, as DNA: TGTGCCAGCTCAGCAGGGGGCCGAACTGAAGCTTTCTTT.

The CDR3 DNA is TGTGCCAGCAGTACCCAGGGCCTCACCTACGAGCAGTACTTC. Amino acid sequence: CASSTQGLTYEQYF. This chain links TRBV6-2 or TRBV6-3 with TRBJ2-7; TRBD1 is a possible D gene (5 bases). Germline CDR1 and CDR2: MNHEY and SVGEGT. This CDR3 has 14 amino acids. V lost 5 bases and J 2 bases, leaving 13 bases between the germline ends.

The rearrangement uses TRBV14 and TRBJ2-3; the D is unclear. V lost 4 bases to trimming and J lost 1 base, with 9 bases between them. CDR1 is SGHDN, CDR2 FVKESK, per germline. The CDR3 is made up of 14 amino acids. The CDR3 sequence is CASSPTGRTDTQYF. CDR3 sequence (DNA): TGTGCCAGCAGCCCCACCGGTCGCACAGATACGCAGTATTTT.

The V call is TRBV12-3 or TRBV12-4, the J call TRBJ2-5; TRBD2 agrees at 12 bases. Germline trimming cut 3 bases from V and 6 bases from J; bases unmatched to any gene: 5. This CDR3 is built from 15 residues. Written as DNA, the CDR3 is TGTGCCAGCAGTTTCCGGACTAGCGGGACGAAGACCCAGTACTTC. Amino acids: CASSFRTSGTKTQYF.

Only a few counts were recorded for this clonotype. The CDR3 bases are TGCGCCAGCAGCCAACCCGGCAGGGGGTATTCCTACGAGCAGTACTTC. Protein product: CASSQPGRGYSYEQYF. The V and J genes are TRBV4-1 and TRBJ2-7, with 7 nucleotides matching TRBD1. Losses at the gene ends were 2 bases for V and 1 base for J; bases not matched to a gene: 8. Germline lookup yields CDR1 MGHRA and CDR2 YSYEKL. The CDR3 has 16 residues.

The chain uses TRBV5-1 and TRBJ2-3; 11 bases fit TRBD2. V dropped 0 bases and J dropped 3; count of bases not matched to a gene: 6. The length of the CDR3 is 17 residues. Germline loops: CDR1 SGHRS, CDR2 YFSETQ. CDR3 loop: CASSLALAGGETDTQYF. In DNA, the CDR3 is TGCGCCAGCAGCTTGGCCCTAGCGGGGGGAGAAACAGATACGCAGTATTTT.